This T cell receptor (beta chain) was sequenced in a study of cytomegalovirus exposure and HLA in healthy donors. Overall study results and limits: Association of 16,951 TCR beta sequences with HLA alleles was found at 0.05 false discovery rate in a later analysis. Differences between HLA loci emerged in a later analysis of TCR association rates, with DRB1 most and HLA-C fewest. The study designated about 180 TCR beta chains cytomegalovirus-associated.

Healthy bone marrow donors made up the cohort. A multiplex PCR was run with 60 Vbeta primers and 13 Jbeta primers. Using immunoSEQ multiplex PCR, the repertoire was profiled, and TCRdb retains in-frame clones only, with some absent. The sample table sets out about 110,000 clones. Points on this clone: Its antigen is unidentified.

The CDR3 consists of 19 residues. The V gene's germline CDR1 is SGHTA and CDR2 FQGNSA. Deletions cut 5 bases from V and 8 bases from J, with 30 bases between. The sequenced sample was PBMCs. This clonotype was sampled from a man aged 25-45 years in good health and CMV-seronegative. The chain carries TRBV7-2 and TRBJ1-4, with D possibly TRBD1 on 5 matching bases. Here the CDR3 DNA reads TGTGCCAGCAGCGCCTTGGGAGGGCAGGGAACGCTCGTCTGGGAAAAACTGTTTTTT. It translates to CASSALGGQGTLVWEKLFF.